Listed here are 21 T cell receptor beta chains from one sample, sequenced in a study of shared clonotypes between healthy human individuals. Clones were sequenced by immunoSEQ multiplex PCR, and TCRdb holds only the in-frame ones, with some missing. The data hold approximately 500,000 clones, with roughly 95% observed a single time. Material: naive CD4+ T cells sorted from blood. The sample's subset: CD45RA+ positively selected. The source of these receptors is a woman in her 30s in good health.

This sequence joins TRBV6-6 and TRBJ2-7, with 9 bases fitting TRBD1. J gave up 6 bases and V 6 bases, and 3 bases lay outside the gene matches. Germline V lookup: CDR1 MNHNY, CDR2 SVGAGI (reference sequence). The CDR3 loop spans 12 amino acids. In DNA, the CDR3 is TGTGCCAGCAGGGACAGGGGCGGCGAGCAGTACTTC. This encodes CASRDRGGEQYF.

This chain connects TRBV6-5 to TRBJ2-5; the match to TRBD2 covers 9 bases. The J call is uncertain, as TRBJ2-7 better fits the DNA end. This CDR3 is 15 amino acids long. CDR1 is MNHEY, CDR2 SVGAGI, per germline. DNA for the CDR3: TGTGCCAGCGGGGGTGTAGCGGGGGTACCCTACGAGCAGTACTTC. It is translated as CASGGVAGVPYEQYF.

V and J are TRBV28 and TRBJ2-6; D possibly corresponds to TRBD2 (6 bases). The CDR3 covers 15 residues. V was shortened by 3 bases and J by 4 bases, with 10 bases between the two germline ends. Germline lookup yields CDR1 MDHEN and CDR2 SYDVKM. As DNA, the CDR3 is TGTGCCAGCAGTTTGGAGGGGCTCGGGGCCAACGTCCTGACTTTC. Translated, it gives CASSLEGLGANVLTF.

The CDR3 spells CASSFNSGNTIYF. In nucleotides, the CDR3 is TGCGCCAGCAGCTTTAACTCTGGAAACACCATATATTTT. J is TRBJ1-3 and V is TRBV5-1; no reliable D call. V was trimmed by 2 bases and J by 0 bases, leaving 3 bases between them. Germline assignment: CDR1 SGHRS and CDR2 YFSETQ. This CDR3 region has 13 residues. Supplemented by reference TRBV5-1 and TRBJ1-3, the full variable domain reads KAGVTQTPRYLIKTRGQQVTLSCSPISGHRSVSWYQQTPGQGLQFLFEYFSETQRNKGNFPGRFSGRQFSNSRSEMNVSTLELGDSALYLCASSFNSGNTIYFGEGSWLTVV.

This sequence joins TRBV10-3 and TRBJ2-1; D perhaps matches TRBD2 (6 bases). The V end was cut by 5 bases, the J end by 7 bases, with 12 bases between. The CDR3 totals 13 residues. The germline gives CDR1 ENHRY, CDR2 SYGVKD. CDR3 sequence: CAISSTGVNEQFF. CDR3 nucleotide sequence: TGTGCCATCAGTTCTACGGGAGTTAATGAGCAGTTCTTC.

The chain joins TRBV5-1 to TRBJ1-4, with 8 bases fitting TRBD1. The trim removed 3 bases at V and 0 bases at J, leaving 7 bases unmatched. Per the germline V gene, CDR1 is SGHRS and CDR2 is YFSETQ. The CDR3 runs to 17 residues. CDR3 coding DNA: TGCGCCAGCAGCTGGGCGACAGGGGCGGCAACTAATGAAAAACTGTTTTTT. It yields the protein CASSWATGAATNEKLFF.

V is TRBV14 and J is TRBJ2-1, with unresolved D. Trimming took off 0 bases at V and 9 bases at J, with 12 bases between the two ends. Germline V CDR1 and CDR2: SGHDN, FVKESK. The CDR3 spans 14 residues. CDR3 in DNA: TGTGCCAGCAGCCAAGAAATTCGGGTTGGTGAGCAGTTCTTC. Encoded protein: CASSQEIRVGEQFF. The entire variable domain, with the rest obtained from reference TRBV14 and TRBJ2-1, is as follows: EAGVTQFPSHSVIEKGQTVTLRCDPISGHDNLYWYRRVMGKEIKFLLHFVKESKQDESGMPNNRFLAERTGGTYSTLKVQPAELEDSGVYFCASSQEIRVGEQFFGPGTRLTVL.

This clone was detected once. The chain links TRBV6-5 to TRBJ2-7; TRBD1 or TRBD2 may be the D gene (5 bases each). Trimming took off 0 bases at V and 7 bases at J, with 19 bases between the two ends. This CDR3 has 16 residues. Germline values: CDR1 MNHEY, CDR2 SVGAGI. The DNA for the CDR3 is TGTGCCAGCAGTTACTCCCAGAGAGGGGCAGATGGGGAGCAGTACTTC. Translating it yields CASSYSQRGADGEQYF.

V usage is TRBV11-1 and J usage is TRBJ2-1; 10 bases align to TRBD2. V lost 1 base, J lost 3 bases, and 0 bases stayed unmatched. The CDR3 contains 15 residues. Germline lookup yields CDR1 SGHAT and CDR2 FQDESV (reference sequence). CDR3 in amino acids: CASSLVAGGYNEQFF. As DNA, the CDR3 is TGTGCCAGCAGCTTAGTAGCGGGAGGCTACAATGAGCAGTTCTTC.

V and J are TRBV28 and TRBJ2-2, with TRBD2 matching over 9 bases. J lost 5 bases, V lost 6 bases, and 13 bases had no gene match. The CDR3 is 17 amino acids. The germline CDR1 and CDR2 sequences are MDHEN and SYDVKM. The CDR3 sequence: CASSLPRASGTTGELFF. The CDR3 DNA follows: TGTGCCAGCAGCCTCCCCAGGGCTAGCGGGACGACCGGGGAGCTGTTTTTT.

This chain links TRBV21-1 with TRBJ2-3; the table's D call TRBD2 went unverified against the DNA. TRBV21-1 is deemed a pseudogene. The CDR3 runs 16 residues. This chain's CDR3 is CASSTPTSGRTDTQYF. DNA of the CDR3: TGTGCCAGCAGCACCCCGACTAGCGGGAGAACAGATACGCAGTATTTT.

Here the CDR3 reads CASSFRGSGSQETQYF. Written as DNA, the CDR3 is TGTGCCAGCAGCTTCCGGGGTAGCGGATCCCAAGAGACCCAGTACTTC. The V gene is TRBV7-8, the J gene TRBJ2-5, with D maybe TRBD2 (6 bases). Germline V CDR1 and CDR2: SGHVS, FQNEAQ. This CDR3 comprises 16 residues. V lost 3 bases and J 1 base, leaving 15 bases between the germline ends.

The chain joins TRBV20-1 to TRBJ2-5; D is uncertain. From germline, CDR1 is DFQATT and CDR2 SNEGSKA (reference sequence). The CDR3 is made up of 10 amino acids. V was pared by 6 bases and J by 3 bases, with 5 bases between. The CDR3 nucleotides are TGCAGTGCCCTGAAAGAGACCCAGTACTTC. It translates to CSALKETQYF.

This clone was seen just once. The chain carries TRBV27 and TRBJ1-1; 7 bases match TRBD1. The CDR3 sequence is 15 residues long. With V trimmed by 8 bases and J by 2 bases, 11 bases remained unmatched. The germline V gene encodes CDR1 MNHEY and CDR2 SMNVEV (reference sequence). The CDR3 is CASLKGRDRNTEAFF. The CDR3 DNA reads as TGTGCCAGCCTAAAGGGACGGGACAGAAACACTGAAGCTTTCTTT.

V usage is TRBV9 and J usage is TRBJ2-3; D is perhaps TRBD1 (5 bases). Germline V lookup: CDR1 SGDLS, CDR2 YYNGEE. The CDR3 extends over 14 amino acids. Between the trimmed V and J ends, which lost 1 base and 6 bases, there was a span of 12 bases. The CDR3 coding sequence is TGTGCCAGCAGCGTACAGGGCCCATCGGATACGCAGTATTTT. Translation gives CASSVQGPSDTQYF.

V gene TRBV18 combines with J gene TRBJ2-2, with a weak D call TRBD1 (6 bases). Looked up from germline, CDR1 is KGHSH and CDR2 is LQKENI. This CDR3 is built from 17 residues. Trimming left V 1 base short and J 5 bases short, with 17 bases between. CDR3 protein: CASSPLANLGQTGELFF. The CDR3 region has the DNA TGTGCCAGCTCACCACTAGCGAACCTTGGACAGACCGGGGAGCTGTTTTTT.

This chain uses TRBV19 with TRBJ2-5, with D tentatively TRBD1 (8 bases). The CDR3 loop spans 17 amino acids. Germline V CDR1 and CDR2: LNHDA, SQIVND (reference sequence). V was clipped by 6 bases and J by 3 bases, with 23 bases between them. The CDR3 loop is CASSRSSGGTSEETQYF. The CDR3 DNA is TGTGCCAGTAGCCGATCTTCAGGGGGCACTAGCGAAGAGACCCAGTACTTC.

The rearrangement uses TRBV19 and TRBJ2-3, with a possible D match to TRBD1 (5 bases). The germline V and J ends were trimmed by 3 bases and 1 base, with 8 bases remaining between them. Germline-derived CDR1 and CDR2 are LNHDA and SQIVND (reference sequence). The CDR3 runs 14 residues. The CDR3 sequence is CASSMSRGTDTQYF. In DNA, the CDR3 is TGTGCCAGTAGTATGTCCAGGGGCACAGATACGCAGTATTTT. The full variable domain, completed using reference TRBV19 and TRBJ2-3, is DGGITQSPKYLFRKEGQNVTLSCEQNLNHDAMYWYRQDPGQGLRLIYYSQIVNDFQKGDIAEGYSVSREKKESFPLTVTSAQKNPTAFYLCASSMSRGTDTQYFGPGTRLTVL.

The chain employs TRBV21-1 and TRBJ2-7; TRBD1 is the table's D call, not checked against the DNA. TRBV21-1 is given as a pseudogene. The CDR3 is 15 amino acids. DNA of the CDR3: TGTGCCAGCAGCAAACAGGGGATTGCGTCCTACGAGCAGTACTTC. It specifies CASSKQGIASYEQYF.

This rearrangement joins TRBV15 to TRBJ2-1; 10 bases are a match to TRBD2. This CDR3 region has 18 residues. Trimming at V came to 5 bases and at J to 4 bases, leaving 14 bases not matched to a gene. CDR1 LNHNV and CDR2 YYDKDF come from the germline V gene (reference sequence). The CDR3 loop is CATSFSPWIAGGYNEQFF. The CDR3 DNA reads TGTGCCACCAGCTTTTCGCCTTGGATAGCGGGAGGATACAATGAGCAGTTCTTC.

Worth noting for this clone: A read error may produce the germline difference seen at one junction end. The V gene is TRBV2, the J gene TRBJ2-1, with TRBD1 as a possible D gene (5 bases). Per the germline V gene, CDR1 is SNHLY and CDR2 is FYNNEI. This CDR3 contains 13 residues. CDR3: CASTERQGGEQFF. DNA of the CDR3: TGTGCCAGCACTGAACGTCAGGGTGGTGAGCAGTTCTTC.